The clone carrying this T cell receptor (beta chain) was seen many times. The data were taken from a study of T cells in Graves' hyperthyroidism and ophthalmopathy. The CDR3 extends over 15 amino acids. V shed 2 bases, J shed 4 bases, and the junction held 7 bases outside the gene matches. CDR1 and CDR2 (germline): GTSNPN, SVGIG (reference sequence). There were TCR beta CDR3 regions amplified from RNA transcripts. The HTBI set primed first-round TCR CDR3 RT-PCR. TCRdb used MiXCR to reprocess the multiplex PCR reads, holding one entry per CDR3 protein. This sample has under 550,000 distinct CDR3 sequences, with approximately 14% found just once.

Sequencing was performed on blood. The gene calls are TRBV30 and TRBJ2-3; 9 bases are a match to TRBD1. This clonotype was sampled from a woman aged 18-29 years with Graves' hyperthyroidism. CDR3 nucleotide sequence: TGTGCCTGGAGTCGACAGGGGGATCATTCAGATACGCAGTATTTT. Protein product: CAWSRQGDHSDTQYF.